This T cell receptor (beta chain) was observed in a study of OX40 agonist ivuxolimab in advanced cancers. The CDR3 totals 12 residues. CDR1 is SNHLY and CDR2 is FYNNEI in the germline V gene. Trimming cost V 6 bases and J 5 bases, with 8 bases left between them. Here immunoSEQ multiplex PCR was the method, and the copy in TCRdb shows in-frame clones only, minus some. The sample lists about 35,000 clones; roughly 80% were seen once. The J gene is TRBJ2-1, the V gene TRBV2, with D perhaps TRBD2 (6 bases). This TCR derives from an adult with an advanced solid tumor such as melanoma, head and neck, liver or kidney cancer. Material: CD4+ or CD8+ T cells sorted from blood, obtained in a trial of the OX40 agonist ivuxolimab. Here the CDR3 reads CASSGGHNEQFF. CDR3 nucleotides: TGTGCCAGCAGCGGGGGTCACAATGAGCAGTTCTTC.